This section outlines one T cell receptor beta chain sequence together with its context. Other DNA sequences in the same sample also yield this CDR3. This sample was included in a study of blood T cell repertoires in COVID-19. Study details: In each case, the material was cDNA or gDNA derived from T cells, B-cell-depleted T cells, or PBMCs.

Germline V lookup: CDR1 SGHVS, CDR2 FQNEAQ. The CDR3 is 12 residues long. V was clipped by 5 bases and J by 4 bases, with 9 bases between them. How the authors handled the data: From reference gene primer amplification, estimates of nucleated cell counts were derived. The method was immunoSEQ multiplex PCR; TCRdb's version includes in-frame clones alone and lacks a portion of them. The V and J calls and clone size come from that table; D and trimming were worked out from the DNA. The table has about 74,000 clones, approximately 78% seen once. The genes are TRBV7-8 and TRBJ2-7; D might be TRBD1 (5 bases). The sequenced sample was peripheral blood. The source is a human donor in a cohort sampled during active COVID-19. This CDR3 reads CASSPDRYEQYF. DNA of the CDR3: TGTGCCAGCAGCCCAGACAGATACGAGCAGTACTTC.